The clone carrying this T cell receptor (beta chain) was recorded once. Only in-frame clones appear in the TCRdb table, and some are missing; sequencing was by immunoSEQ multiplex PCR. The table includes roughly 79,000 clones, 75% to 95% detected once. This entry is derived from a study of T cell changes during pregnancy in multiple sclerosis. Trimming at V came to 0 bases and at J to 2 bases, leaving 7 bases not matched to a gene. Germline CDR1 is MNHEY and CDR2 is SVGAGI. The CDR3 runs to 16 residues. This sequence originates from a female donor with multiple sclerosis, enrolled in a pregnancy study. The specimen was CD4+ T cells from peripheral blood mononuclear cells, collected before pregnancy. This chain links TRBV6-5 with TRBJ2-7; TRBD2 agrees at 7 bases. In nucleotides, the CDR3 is TGTGCCAGCAGTTACTCGATAAGCGGGGTGACCTACGAGCAGTACTTC. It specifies CASSYSISGVTYEQYF.